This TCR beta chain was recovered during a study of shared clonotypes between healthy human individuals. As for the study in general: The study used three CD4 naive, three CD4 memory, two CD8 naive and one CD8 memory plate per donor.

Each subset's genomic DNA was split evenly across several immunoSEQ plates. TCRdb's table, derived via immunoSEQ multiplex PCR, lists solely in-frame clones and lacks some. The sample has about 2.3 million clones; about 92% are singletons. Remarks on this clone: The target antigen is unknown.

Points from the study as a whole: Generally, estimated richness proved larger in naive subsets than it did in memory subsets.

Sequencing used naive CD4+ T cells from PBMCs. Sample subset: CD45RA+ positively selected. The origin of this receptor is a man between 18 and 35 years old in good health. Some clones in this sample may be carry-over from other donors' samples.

CDR3 in DNA: TGTGCCAGCAGTGCACTAGCGGGTTCCCTACAGCAGTACTTC. Translated, it gives CASSALAGSLQQYF. V gene TRBV6-1 combines with J gene TRBJ2-7, with TRBD2 matching over 9 bases. V shed 4 bases, J shed 8 bases, and the junction held 9 bases outside the gene matches. CDR1 is MNHNS and CDR2 is SASEGT in the germline V gene. CDR3 length: 14 residues.